One sample yielded the 15 T cell receptor beta chains listed below, sequenced in a study of CD8+CD57+ T cells in acquired aplastic anemia. Genomic DNA acted as the template from which TCR beta VDJ combination and CDR3 sequence profiling were carried out. TCRdb reprocessed the reads via MiXCR and lists one record per CDR3 protein. Counted here are 400,000 to 450,000 distinct CDR3 sequences, 55% to 75% occurring once; the ten biggest clones make up under 4.5%. The sample taken for sequencing was sorted CD4+, CD8+, or CD8+CD57+ T cells (not recorded which) from PBMCs. These receptor sequences come from a human donor in good health, serving as a control.

On this clonotype: This may stem from a read error, because a much larger clone lies one nucleotide away. This sequence joins TRBV5-1 and TRBJ2-5, with D perhaps assigned TRBD1 or TRBD2 (6 bases each). Germline CDR1 reads SGHRS; CDR2 reads YFSETQ. The CDR3 extends over 16 amino acids. V gave up 4 bases and J gave up 2 bases, with 18 bases separating them. For the CDR3, the DNA is TGCGCCAGCAGCACGGAGGGTAGGGGGGTTCAAGAGACCCAGTACTTC. It specifies CASSTEGRGVQETQYF.

With respect to this clonotype: One end of the junction fails to match germline, which may point to a read error. V usage is TRBV7-6 and J usage is TRBJ2-7; D is unclear. The germline V gene encodes CDR1 SGHVS and CDR2 FNYEAQ. This CDR3 spans 12 amino acids. The CDR3 DNA is TGTGCCAGCAGCCTCGGAAGCTACCAGCAGTACTTC. It specifies CASSLGSYQQYF.

This clonotype has a handful of counts. This clone may be a read error of a much larger clone one base away. The gene calls are TRBV4-1 and TRBJ1-5; no clear D gene. Germline V gene data show CDR1 as MGHRA and CDR2 as YSYEKL. CDR3 length: 17 amino acids. The CDR3 spells CASSQGSGRRYNQPRHF. The CDR3 DNA reads TGCGCCAGCAGCCAAGGCTCCGGCAGGCGGTACAATCAGCCCCGGCATTTT.

In regard to this clonotype: One junction end disagrees with the germline gene, perhaps due to a read error. The chain recombines TRBV20-1 with TRBJ2-3, with D uncertain. CDR1 is DFQATT and CDR2 is SNEGSKA in the germline V gene (reference sequence). The CDR3 extends over 16 amino acids. CDR3 nucleotide sequence: TGCAGTGCTAGGATAGAGCACACGCTATTCACAGATACGCTGTATTTT. This codes for CSARIEHTLFTDTLYF.

This clonotype appeared many times. The genes are TRBV29-1 and TRBJ2-2; perhaps TRBD2 as D (6 bases). Germline V gene sequence: CDR1 SQVTM, CDR2 ANQGSEA. Trimming pared 7 bases from V and 5 bases from J, leaving 11 bases between. The CDR3 runs 12 residues. CDR3 nucleotides: TGCAGCGCCCGTCGGGGGACCGGGGAGCTGTTTTTT. Residues: CSARRGTGELFF.

The rearrangement links TRBV7-2 to TRBJ1-5, with TRBD1 as a possible D gene (5 bases). The V end lost 4 bases, the J end lost 10 bases, and 20 bases lay between the germline ends. This CDR3 spans 15 amino acids. Germline V gene data show CDR1 as SGHTA and CDR2 as FQGNSA. Written as DNA, the CDR3 is TGTGCCAGCAGCTGGGGCAGGCAGAATTCACACCCCCAGCATTTT. Its translation is CASSWGRQNSHPQHF. Variable domain in full (rest from reference TRBV7-2 and TRBJ1-5): GAGVSQSPSNKVTEKGKDVELRCDPISGHTALYWYRQSLGQGLEFLIYFQGNSAPDKSGLPSDRFSAERTGGSVSTLTIQRTQQEDSAVYLCASSWGRQNSHPQHFGDGTRLSIL.

The rearrangement uses TRBV2 and TRBJ2-5, with 12 bases that match TRBD1. This CDR3 region has 15 residues. With V trimmed by 4 bases and J by 5 bases, 5 bases remained unmatched. Germline CDR1 SNHLY, CDR2 FYNNEI. CDR3 DNA sequence: TGTGCCAGCAGTGTGGGGACAGGGGGCTCGGAGACCCAGTACTTC. Translated: CASSVGTGGSETQYF. Full variable domain (remainder filled in from reference TRBV2 and TRBJ2-5): EPEVTQTPSHQVTQMGQEVILRCVPISNHLYFYWYRQILGQKVEFLVSFYNNEISEKSEIFDDQFSVERPDGSNFTLKIRSTKLEDSAMYFCASSVGTGGSETQYFGPGTRLLVL.

As DNA, the CDR3 is TGTGCCAGCAGCATCTTAGGGGACAGGGTCCACGAGCAGTACTTC. Protein sequence: CASSILGDRVHEQYF. The chain joins TRBV7-8 to TRBJ2-7; TRBD1 matches at 9 bases. Germline V gives CDR1 SGHVS, CDR2 FQNEAQ. Trimming cost V 5 bases and J 5 bases; bases outside gene matches: 10. CDR3 length: 15 amino acids.

This clonotype has ten or more counts. This chain joins TRBV20-1 and TRBJ2-7; D gene unclear. CDR3 length equals 13 residues. CDR1 and CDR2 from the germline V gene are DFQATT and SNEGSKA (reference sequence). Trimming took off 1 base at V and 4 bases at J, with 11 bases between the two ends. The chain's CDR3 is CSARGTLHYEQYF. The CDR3 nucleotides read TGCAGTGCTAGAGGTACACTCCATTACGAGCAGTACTTC.

This sequence joins TRBV19 and TRBJ1-2; D not resolved. CDR3 length: 13 residues. The germline V gene has CDR1 LNHDA and CDR2 SQIVND (reference sequence). Trimming took off 1 base at V and 2 bases at J, with 5 bases between the two ends. This CDR3 is CASSIGANYGYTF. CDR3 DNA: TGTGCCAGTAGTATAGGGGCCAACTATGGCTACACCTTC.

The gene calls are TRBV15 and TRBJ2-3, with TRBD2 identical over 11 bases. The CDR3 totals 18 residues. V was clipped by 3 bases and J by 0 bases; unmatched bases: 8. Germline assignment: CDR1 LNHNV and CDR2 YYDKDF (reference sequence). CDR3 protein: CATSRPTRLAGSTDTQYF. The CDR3 DNA sequence: TGTGCCACCAGCAGGCCTACTAGACTAGCGGGGAGCACAGATACGCAGTATTTT.

The chain combines TRBV29-1 with TRBJ2-7, with TRBD2 as a possible D gene (6 bases). Per germline, CDR1 SQVTM and CDR2 ANQGSEA. The CDR3 length is 12 residues. Trimming shortened V by 6 bases and J by 3 bases, and 12 bases separated the two germline ends. CDR3 sequence reads: CSVAGTYYEQYF. CDR3 nucleotides: TGCAGCGTCGCCGGGACTTACTACGAGCAGTACTTC.

This clonotype occurred many times. The J gene is TRBJ2-6, the V gene TRBV19; D could derive from TRBD1 or TRBD2 (5 bases each). CDR3 length: 16 residues. Germline V gene lookup returns CDR1 LNHDA and CDR2 SQIVND (reference sequence). Trimming cost V 5 bases and J 0 bases, with 11 bases left between them. The CDR3 loop is CASSRDLISGANVLTF. The CDR3 DNA reads TGTGCCAGTAGTCGGGACCTGATCTCTGGGGCCAACGTCCTGACTTTC.

This clonotype has ten or more counts. The chain is built from TRBV10-1 and TRBJ2-5, with D possibly being TRBD1 or TRBD2 (5 bases each). Deletions cut 8 bases from V and 4 bases from J, with 14 bases between. Germline V lookup: CDR1 WNHNN, CDR2 SYGVQD (reference sequence). CDR3 length: 13 residues. In DNA form, the CDR3 reads TGCGCCAGCTCCCGGGACCTCGGAGAGACCCAGTACTTC. It codes for CASSRDLGETQYF.

The gene calls are TRBV7-2 and TRBJ1-1; TRBD1 is a possible D gene (6 bases). From germline, CDR1 is SGHTA and CDR2 FQGNSA. CDR3 size: 14 residues. The V end was cut by 3 bases, the J end by 7 bases, with 15 bases between. The CDR3 loop is CASSLGGVNGEAFF. The CDR3 region has the DNA TGTGCCAGCAGCTTGGGGGGCGTGAACGGTGAAGCTTTCTTT. Combining the CDR3 with reference TRBV7-2 and TRBJ1-1 gives the whole variable domain GAGVSQSPSNKVTEKGKDVELRCDPISGHTALYWYRQSLGQGLEFLIYFQGNSAPDKSGLPSDRFSAERTGGSVSTLTIQRTQQEDSAVYLCASSLGGVNGEAFFGQGTRLTVV.